These 16 T cell receptor beta chains were sequenced from one sample in a study of Graves' ophthalmopathy and Graves' hyperthyroidism listed by TCRdb under 2018. Instrument on record: Illumina HiSeq 2000. TCR beta CDR3 regions were amplified from RNA transcripts for repertoire sequencing. The first round of RT-PCR was done with HTBI primers and the Qiagen OneStep RT-PCR kit, and was followed by a second round of multiplex PCR, then size selection and purification. The public reads were quality trimmed at Q25 with fastp and then assembled into clones with MiXCR by TCRdb, keeping productive beta chains. Rows are combined by CDR3 protein, so each entry shows the most common genes and DNA. Here the sample has 600,000 to 650,000 distinct CDR3 sequences; around a fifth occur a single time. The top ten hold approximately 7.7% of the sample. What was sequenced was peripheral blood. The receptors come from a woman in her late teens or twenties with stable Graves' hyperthyroidism. Some clones in this sample may be carry-over from other donors' samples. Donor details come from another sample of the same person, matched by shared clones.

This clonotype was counted only a few times. This rearrangement joins TRBV12-3 or TRBV12-4 to TRBJ2-5; D remains unclear. V dropped 6 bases and J dropped 5 bases, with 13 bases sitting between them. The CDR3 is made up of 13 amino acids. For the CDR3, the DNA is TGTGCCAGCAGACTTCCCCTGACCGAGACCCAGTACTTC. It is translated as CASRLPLTETQYF.

There are many counts of this clonotype. This chain connects TRBV28 to TRBJ2-7; 7 positions match TRBD1. This CDR3 spans 14 amino acids. With 4 bases clipped from V and 2 bases from J, the junction kept 5 bases outside the gene matches. Per germline, CDR1 MDHEN and CDR2 SYDVKM. The DNA for the CDR3 is TGTGCCAGCAGTTACGGGGACAGTCCCTACGAGCAGTACTTC. Its protein product is CASSYGDSPYEQYF.

At least ten counts were recorded for this clonotype. The chain combines TRBV20-1 with TRBJ2-2; no definite D call. CDR1 DFQATT and CDR2 SNEGSKA come from the germline V gene (reference sequence). The CDR3 totals 14 residues. The germline V and J ends were trimmed by 3 bases and 0 bases, with 8 bases remaining between them. The CDR3 spells CSARPDTNTGELFF. In DNA, the CDR3 is TGCAGTGCTAGGCCTGACACGAACACCGGGGAGCTGTTTTTT.

This clonotype was counted many times. V is TRBV19 and J is TRBJ2-6, with a possible D match to TRBD2 (6 bases). CDR1 is LNHDA and CDR2 is SQIVND in the germline V gene (reference sequence). The CDR3 has 16 amino acids. V was pared by 7 bases and J by 2 bases, with 15 bases between. CDR3 DNA sequence: TGTGCCAGTAACACGGAGGGAAAGACTGGGGCCAACGTCCTGACTTTC. It specifies CASNTEGKTGANVLTF.

This clonotype appeared many times. The V gene is TRBV19, the J gene TRBJ1-5; D call uncertain. The CDR3 spans 14 residues. Looked up from germline, CDR1 is LNHDA and CDR2 is SQIVND (reference sequence). The V and J ends lost 6 bases and 6 bases respectively, with 15 bases between them. The CDR3 DNA sequence: TGTGCCAGTAGCATCTTAGGAGGTACTCAGCCCCAGCATTTT. Translated, it gives CASSILGGTQPQHF. Full variable domain (outside the CDR3, taken from reference TRBV19 and TRBJ1-5): DGGITQSPKYLFRKEGQNVTLSCEQNLNHDAMYWYRQDPGQGLRLIYYSQIVNDFQKGDIAEGYSVSREKKESFPLTVTSAQKNPTAFYLCASSILGGTQPQHFGDGTRLSIL.

This clonotype was counted ten times or more. The chain recombines TRBV6-5 with TRBJ1-5; 8 bases agree with TRBD1. CDR1 is MNHEY, CDR2 SVGAGI, per germline. Trimming removed 0 bases from V and 5 bases from J; junction bases left unmatched: 6. There are 16 residues in the CDR3. CDR3 in amino acids: CASSYSWTGRDQPQHF. The CDR3 region has the DNA TGTGCCAGCAGTTACTCCTGGACAGGGAGAGATCAGCCCCAGCATTTT.

This rearrangement joins TRBV7-2 to TRBJ2-5, with a possible D match to TRBD1 (6 bases). This CDR3 is 13 amino acids long. Between the trimmed V and J ends, which lost 5 bases and 4 bases, there was a span of 11 bases. CDR1 is SGHTA, CDR2 FQGNSA, per germline. The CDR3 reads CASSRGQRETQYF. The CDR3 DNA reads TGTGCCAGCAGCCGGGGACAAAGAGAGACCCAGTACTTC.

The gene calls are TRBV12-3 or TRBV12-4 and TRBJ1-3; a possible D gene is TRBD1 (6 bases). The V end was cut by 8 bases, the J end by 4 bases, with 9 bases between. This CDR3 spans 12 amino acids. CDR3 sequence: CASWDIGNTIYF. The CDR3 nucleotides are TGTGCCAGCTGGGACATCGGAAACACCATATATTTT.

This clonotype was seen many times. DNA of the CDR3: TGTGCCAGCAGCTCGACAAGACAGGGACGAGAGACCCAGTACTTC. It is translated as CASSSTRQGRETQYF. The chain carries TRBV7-2 and TRBJ2-5; 7 bases map to TRBD1. The CDR3 is 15 residues long. V lost 4 bases and J lost 4; bases outside the gene matches: 9. Germline V lookup: CDR1 SGHTA, CDR2 FQGNSA.

The genes are TRBV28 and TRBJ1-6; no clear D gene. The ends were cut back, 3 bases at V and 9 bases at J, with 12 bases in the middle. The germline V gene has CDR1 MDHEN and CDR2 SYDVKM. CDR3 length equals 14 residues. The CDR3 coding sequence is TGTGCCAGCAGTTTCCGGGCCCGGGCTTCACCCCTCCACTTT. Translation: CASSFRARASPLHF.

This clonotype came up many times. V is TRBV24-1 and J is TRBJ1-1, with TRBD1 as a possible D gene (6 bases). This CDR3 has 15 residues. V lost 4 bases, J lost 1 base, and 12 bases lay in between. Germline V gene data show CDR1 as KGHDR and CDR2 as SFDVKD. In nucleotides, the CDR3 is TGTGCCACCAGTGACCAGACAGGCGCGAACACTGAAGCTTTCTTT. It codes for CATSDQTGANTEAFF.

The CDR3 sequence is CASSSEDRDYEQYF. The CDR3 DNA reads as TGTGCCAGCAGTTCGGAGGACAGGGATTACGAGCAGTACTTC. This sequence joins TRBV27 and TRBJ2-7; 8 nucleotides agree with TRBD1. The CDR3 length is 14 residues. The germline V gene encodes CDR1 MNHEY and CDR2 SMNVEV (reference sequence). V trimming: 4 bases; J trimming: 4 bases; junction bases outside the gene matches: 6.

This clonotype was recorded at least ten times. The V gene is TRBV6-2 or TRBV6-3, the J gene TRBJ2-7; 8 nucleotides agree with TRBD1. This CDR3 comprises 14 residues. CDR1 is MNHEY, CDR2 SVGEGT, per germline. With 4 bases clipped from V and 1 base from J, the junction kept 3 bases outside the gene matches. CDR3 amino acids: CASSSTGVSYEQYF. CDR3 coding DNA: TGTGCCAGCAGTTCGACAGGGGTGTCCTACGAGCAGTACTTC.

This clonotype appeared many times. In DNA, the CDR3 is TGTGCTAGTGGTTCCAGGCCCGGGACAGATAACACCGGGGAGCTGTTTTTT. Translating it yields CASGSRPGTDNTGELFF. This rearrangement joins TRBV12-5 to TRBJ2-2, with 7 bases matching TRBD1. This CDR3 has 17 residues. Trimming at V came to 4 bases and at J to 2 bases, leaving 10 bases not matched to a gene. Per the germline V gene, CDR1 is LGHNT and CDR2 is FRNRAP.

The table lists this clonotype with a few counts. The genes are TRBV6-1 and TRBJ2-5, with 11 bases fitting TRBD2. V dropped 8 bases and J dropped 7; count of bases not matched to a gene: 12. Germline CDR1 and CDR2: MNHNS and SASEGT. The CDR3 covers 15 residues. The CDR3 DNA sequence: TGTGCCAGCGAGACGGGGACTAGCGGCTCCATGACCCAGTACTTC. It is translated as CASETGTSGSMTQYF.

This clonotype occurred many times. The CDR3 sequence is CASSYSEGRGGSYEQYF. DNA of the CDR3: TGTGCCAGCAGTTACTCGGAAGGGCGAGGGGGCTCCTACGAGCAGTACTTC. The chain combines TRBV6-5 with TRBJ2-7; D perhaps matches TRBD1 (6 bases). The V gene's germline CDR1 is MNHEY and CDR2 SVGAGI. CDR3 length: 17 residues. The V end was cut by 0 bases, the J end by 0 bases, with 15 bases between.